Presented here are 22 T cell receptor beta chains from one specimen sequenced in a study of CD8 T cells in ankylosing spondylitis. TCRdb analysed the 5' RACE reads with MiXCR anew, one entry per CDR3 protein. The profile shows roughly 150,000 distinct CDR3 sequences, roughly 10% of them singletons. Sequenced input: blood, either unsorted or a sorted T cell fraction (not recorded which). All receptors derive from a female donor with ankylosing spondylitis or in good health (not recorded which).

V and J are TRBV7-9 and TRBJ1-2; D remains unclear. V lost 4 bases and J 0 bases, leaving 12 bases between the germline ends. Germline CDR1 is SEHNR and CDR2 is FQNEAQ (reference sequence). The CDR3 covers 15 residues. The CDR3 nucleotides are TGTGCCAGCAGCTCACACAGAAGACCTAACTATGGCTACACCTTC. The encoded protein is CASSSHRRPNYGYTF.

CDR3 in DNA: TGTGCCACGGGCACTGGAAACACCATATATTTT. It is translated as CATGTGNTIYF. The J gene is TRBJ1-3, the V gene TRBV6-5; D remains ambiguous. The CDR3 covers 11 residues. The V and J ends lost 10 bases and 2 bases respectively, with 6 bases between them. Germline assignment: CDR1 MNHEY and CDR2 SVGAGI.

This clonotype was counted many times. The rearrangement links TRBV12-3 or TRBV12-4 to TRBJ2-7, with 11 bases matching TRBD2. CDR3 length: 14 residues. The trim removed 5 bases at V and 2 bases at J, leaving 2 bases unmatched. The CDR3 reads CASSVTSGAYEQYF. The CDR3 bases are TGTGCCAGCAGTGTGACTAGCGGGGCCTACGAGCAGTACTTC.

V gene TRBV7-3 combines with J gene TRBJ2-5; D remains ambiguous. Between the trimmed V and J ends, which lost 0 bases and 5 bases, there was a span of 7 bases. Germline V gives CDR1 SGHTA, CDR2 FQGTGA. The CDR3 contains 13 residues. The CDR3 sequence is CASSLTLGETQYF. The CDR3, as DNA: TGTGCCAGCAGCTTAACTTTGGGGGAGACCCAGTACTTC.

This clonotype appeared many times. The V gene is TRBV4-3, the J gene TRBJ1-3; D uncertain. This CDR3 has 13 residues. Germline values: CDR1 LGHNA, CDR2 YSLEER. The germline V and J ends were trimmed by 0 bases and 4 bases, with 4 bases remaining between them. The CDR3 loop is CASSQDGGNTIYF. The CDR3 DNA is TGCGCCAGCAGCCAAGACGGCGGAAACACCATATATTTT.

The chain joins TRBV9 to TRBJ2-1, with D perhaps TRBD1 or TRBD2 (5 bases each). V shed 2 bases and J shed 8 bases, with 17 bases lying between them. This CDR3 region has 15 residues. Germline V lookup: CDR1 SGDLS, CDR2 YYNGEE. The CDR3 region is CASSVSGTRLDEQFF. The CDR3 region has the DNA TGTGCCAGCAGCGTTTCCGGGACCCGACTGGATGAGCAGTTCTTC.

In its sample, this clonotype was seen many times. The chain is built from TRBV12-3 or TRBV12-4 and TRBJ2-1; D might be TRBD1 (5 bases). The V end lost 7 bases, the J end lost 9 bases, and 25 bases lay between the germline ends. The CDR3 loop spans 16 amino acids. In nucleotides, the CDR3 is TGTGCCAGCACCCCGACAGCCCCATCCCTTAGCAGTGAGCAGTTCTTC. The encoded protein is CASTPTAPSLSSEQFF.

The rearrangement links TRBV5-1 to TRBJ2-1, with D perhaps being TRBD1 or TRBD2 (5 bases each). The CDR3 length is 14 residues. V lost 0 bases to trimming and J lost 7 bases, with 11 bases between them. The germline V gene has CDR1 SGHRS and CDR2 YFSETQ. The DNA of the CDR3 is TGCGCCAGCAGCTTGGCGGGGCTCTTGAATGAGCAGTTCTTC. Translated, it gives CASSLAGLLNEQFF.

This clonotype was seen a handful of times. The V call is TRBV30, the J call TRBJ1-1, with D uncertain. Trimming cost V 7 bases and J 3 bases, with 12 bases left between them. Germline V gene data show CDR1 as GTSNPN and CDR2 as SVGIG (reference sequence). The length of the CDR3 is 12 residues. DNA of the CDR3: TGTGCCTTAAGGAGTGTTGACACTGAAGCTTTCTTT. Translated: CALRSVDTEAFF.

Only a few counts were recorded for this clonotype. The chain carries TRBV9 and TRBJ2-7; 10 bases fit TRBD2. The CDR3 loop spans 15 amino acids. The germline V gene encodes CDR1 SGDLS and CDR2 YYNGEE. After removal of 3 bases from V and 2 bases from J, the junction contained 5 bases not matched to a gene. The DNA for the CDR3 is TGTGCCAGCAGCGAAACCGGGACTAGCGCCTACGAGCAGTACTTC. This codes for CASSETGTSAYEQYF.

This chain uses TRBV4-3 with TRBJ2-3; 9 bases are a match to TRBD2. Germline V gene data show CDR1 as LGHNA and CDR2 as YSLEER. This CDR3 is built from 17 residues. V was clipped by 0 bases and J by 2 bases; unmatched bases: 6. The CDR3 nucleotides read TGCGCCAGCAGCCAAGAGCCTGGCGGGAGGGCCACAGATACGCAGTATTTT. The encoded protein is CASSQEPGGRATDTQYF.

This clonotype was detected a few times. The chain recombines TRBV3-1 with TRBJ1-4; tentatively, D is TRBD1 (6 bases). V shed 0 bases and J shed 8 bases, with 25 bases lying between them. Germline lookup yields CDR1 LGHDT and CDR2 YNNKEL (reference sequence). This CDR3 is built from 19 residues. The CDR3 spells CASSQEDSQLGQSGEKLFF. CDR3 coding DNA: TGTGCCAGCAGCCAAGAAGATTCACAACTCGGACAGTCGGGGGAAAAACTGTTTTTT.

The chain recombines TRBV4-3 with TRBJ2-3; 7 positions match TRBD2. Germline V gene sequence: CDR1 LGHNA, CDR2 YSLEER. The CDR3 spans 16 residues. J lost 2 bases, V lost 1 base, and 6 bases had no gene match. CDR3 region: CASSQARGEVTDTQYF. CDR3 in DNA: TGCGCCAGCAGCCAAGCCCGGGGGGAGGTCACAGATACGCAGTATTTT.

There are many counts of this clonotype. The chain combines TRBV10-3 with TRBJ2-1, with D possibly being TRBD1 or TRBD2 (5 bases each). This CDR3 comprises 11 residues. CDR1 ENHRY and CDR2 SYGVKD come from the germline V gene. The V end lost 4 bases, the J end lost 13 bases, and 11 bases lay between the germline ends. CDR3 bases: TGTGCCATCAGTGCGGGACCCGTTCAGTTCTTC. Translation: CAISAGPVQFF.

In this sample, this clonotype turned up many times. CDR3 sequence: CASSSAHNEQFF. For the CDR3, the DNA is TGCGCCAGCAGCTCAGCCCACAATGAGCAGTTCTTC. This chain links TRBV5-1 with TRBJ2-1, with unresolved D. V dropped 3 bases and J dropped 5 bases, with 6 bases sitting between them. The CDR3 consists of 12 residues. From germline, CDR1 is SGHRS and CDR2 YFSETQ.

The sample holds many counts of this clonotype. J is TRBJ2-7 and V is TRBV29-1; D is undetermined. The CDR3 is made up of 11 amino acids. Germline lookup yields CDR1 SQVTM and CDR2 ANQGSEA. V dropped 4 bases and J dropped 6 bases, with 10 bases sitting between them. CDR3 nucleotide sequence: TGCAGCGTTGGCGCAGGCGTCGAGCAGTACTTC. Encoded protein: CSVGAGVEQYF.

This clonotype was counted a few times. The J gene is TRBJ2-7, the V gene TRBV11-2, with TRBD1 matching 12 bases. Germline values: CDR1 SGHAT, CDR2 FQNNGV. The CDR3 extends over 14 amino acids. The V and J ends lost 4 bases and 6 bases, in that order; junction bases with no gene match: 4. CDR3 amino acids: CASSYGTGGPEQYF. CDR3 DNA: TGTGCCAGCAGCTACGGGACAGGGGGCCCCGAGCAGTACTTC.

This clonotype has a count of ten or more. CDR3 region: CASSLGMTGLDTEAFF. Written as DNA, the CDR3 is TGCGCCAGCAGCTTGGGGATGACAGGGCTCGACACTGAAGCTTTCTTT. This sequence joins TRBV5-1 and TRBJ1-1; 7 bases line up with TRBD1. V was pared by 0 bases and J by 3 bases, with 8 bases of the junction left unmatched. CDR3 length: 16 amino acids. CDR1 and CDR2 from the germline V gene are SGHRS and YFSETQ.

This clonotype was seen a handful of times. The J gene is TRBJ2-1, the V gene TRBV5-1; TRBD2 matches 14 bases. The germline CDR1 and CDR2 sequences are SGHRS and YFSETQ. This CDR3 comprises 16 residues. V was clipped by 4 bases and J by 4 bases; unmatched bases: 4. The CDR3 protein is CASSRGLAGAYNEQFF. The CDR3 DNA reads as TGCGCCAGCAGCCGGGGACTAGCGGGGGCGTACAATGAGCAGTTCTTC.

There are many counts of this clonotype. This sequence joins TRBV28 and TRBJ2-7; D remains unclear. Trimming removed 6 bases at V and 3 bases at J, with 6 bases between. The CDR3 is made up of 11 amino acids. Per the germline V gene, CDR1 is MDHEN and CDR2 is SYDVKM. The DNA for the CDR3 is TGTGCCAGCAGCGCTCTCTACGAGCAGTACTTC. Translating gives CASSALYEQYF.

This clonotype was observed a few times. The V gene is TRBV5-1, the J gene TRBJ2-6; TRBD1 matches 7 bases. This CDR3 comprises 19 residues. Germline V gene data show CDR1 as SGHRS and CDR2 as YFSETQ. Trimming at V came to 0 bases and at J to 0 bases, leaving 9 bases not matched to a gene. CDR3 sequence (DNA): TGCGCCAGCAGCTTGGGGGCCTATGGGACAGACTCTGGGGCCAACGTCCTGACTTTC. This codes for CASSLGAYGTDSGANVLTF.

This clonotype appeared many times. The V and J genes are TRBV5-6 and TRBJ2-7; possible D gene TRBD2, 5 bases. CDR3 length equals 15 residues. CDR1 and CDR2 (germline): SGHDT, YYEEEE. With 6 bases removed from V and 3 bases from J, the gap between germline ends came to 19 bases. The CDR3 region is CASNPSREPFYEQYF. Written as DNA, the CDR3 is TGTGCCAGCAACCCGAGTAGGGAGCCTTTCTACGAGCAGTACTTC.